The 30 T cell receptor beta chains reported below all come from one sample, sequenced in a study of Ad26.COV2.S vaccination and SARS-CoV-2 variants. Method: immunoSEQ multiplex PCR; TCRdb's copy keeps in-frame clones and lacks some. The sample lists roughly 320,000 clones, approximately 86% occurring once. Treatment specified: around 19 received Ad26.COV2.S at low or high dose, single or two shots; about five received placebo; per-sample allocation not given. Day 63 after the first vaccine or placebo injection was the time point for sampling. Sequenced here: peripheral blood, sampled in a trial of Ad26.COV2.S vaccine versus placebo. The receptors originated from a person between 18 and 65 years old who received the Ad26.COV2.S COVID-19 vaccine or a placebo.

This chain joins TRBV6-5 and TRBJ2-1; TRBD1 matches 7 bases. Unmatched junction bases numbered 6, after V lost 6 bases and J lost 7 bases. Germline loops: CDR1 MNHEY, CDR2 SVGAGI. The CDR3 length is 13 residues. The chain's CDR3 is CASSLTGTNEQFF. The CDR3 nucleotides read TGTGCCAGCAGCTTGACAGGGACGAATGAGCAGTTCTTC.

CDR3 DNA sequence: TGTGCCACCAGCAGAGATGGCGGGCCCTCTGGGGCCAACGTCCTGACTTTC. Amino acids: CATSRDGGPSGANVLTF. The V and J genes are TRBV15 and TRBJ2-6; tentatively, D is TRBD2 (5 bases). Germline CDR1 LNHNV, CDR2 YYDKDF (reference sequence). Trimming took off 0 bases at V and 0 bases at J, with 9 bases between the two ends. The CDR3 extends over 17 amino acids.

The genes are TRBV15 and TRBJ1-6; TRBD1 might be the D (5 bases). Trimming shortened V by 5 bases and J by 10 bases, and 12 bases separated the two germline ends. Germline V CDR1 and CDR2: LNHNV, YYDKDF (reference sequence). This CDR3 region has 13 residues. CDR3 DNA: TGTGCCACCAGCGTTCCAGGGATATCACCCCTCCACTTT. It is translated as CATSVPGISPLHF. Combining the CDR3 with reference TRBV15 and TRBJ1-6 gives the whole variable domain DAMVIQNPRYQVTQFGKPVTLSCSQTLNHNVMYWYQQKSSQAPKLLFHYYDKDFNNEADTPDNFQSRRPNTSFCFLDIRSPGLGDTAMYLCATSVPGISPLHFGNGTRLTVT.

V usage is TRBV30 and J usage is TRBJ1-6; tentative D call: TRBD1 (5 bases). This CDR3 region has 16 residues. Germline lookup yields CDR1 GTSNPN and CDR2 SVGIG (reference sequence). V was pared by 0 bases and J by 7 bases, with 16 bases between. The CDR3 spells CAWSVGGSPLNSPLHF. CDR3 DNA: TGTGCCTGGAGTGTTGGGGGTTCTCCGTTAAATTCACCCCTCCACTTT.

The chain uses TRBV7-2 and TRBJ2-5, with D unresolved. Trimming left V 3 bases short and J 5 bases short, with 10 bases between. This CDR3 is built from 13 residues. CDR1 is SGHTA, CDR2 FQGNSA, per germline. The CDR3 here is CASSFGREETQYF. DNA of the CDR3: TGTGCCAGCAGCTTTGGTAGAGAGGAGACCCAGTACTTC. The entire variable domain, with the rest obtained from reference TRBV7-2 and TRBJ2-5, is as follows: GAGVSQSPSNKVTEKGKDVELRCDPISGHTALYWYRQSLGQGLEFLIYFQGNSAPDKSGLPSDRFSAERTGGSVSTLTIQRTQQEDSAVYLCASSFGREETQYFGPGTRLLVL.

V usage is TRBV7-2 and J usage is TRBJ1-2; TRBD1 aligns across 8 bases. Trimming took 1 base from V and 7 from J; bases not matched to a gene: 8. Germline-derived CDR1 and CDR2 are SGHTA and FQGNSA. The CDR3 extends over 15 amino acids. The CDR3 sequence: CASSLEATGVSGYTF. CDR3 in DNA: TGTGCCAGCAGCTTAGAGGCGACAGGGGTTTCTGGCTACACCTTC.

This chain connects TRBV2 to TRBJ1-2; 9 bases align to TRBD1. J was trimmed by 3 bases and V by 7 bases; bases with no gene match: 9. CDR3 length: 15 amino acids. Germline assignment: CDR1 SNHLY and CDR2 FYNNEI. DNA of the CDR3: TGTGCCAGCATCAAGACAGGGGGTATGGACTATGGCTACACCTTC. Translating gives CASIKTGGMDYGYTF.

This clone came up once. This chain connects TRBV5-4 to TRBJ2-5; 7 nucleotides match TRBD2. With V trimmed by 0 bases and J by 1 base, 3 bases remained unmatched. This CDR3 is 15 amino acids long. Germline V lookup: CDR1 SGHNT, CDR2 YYREEE (reference sequence). CDR3 in DNA: TGTGCCAGCAGCTTGGGCCCGGGGGGCCAAGAGACCCAGTACTTC. Its translation: CASSLGPGGQETQYF. The complete variable domain, with remaining parts taken from reference TRBV5-4 and TRBJ2-5, reads ETGVTQSPTHLIKTRGQQVTLRCSSQSGHNTVSWYQQALGQGPQFIFQYYREEENGRGNFPPRFSGLQFPNYSSELNVNALELDDSALYLCASSLGPGGQETQYFGPGTRLLVL.

The V call is TRBV18, the J call TRBJ2-5; D is perhaps TRBD1 (5 bases). CDR1 is KGHSH, CDR2 LQKENI, per germline. This CDR3 is built from 16 residues. The ends were cut back, 4 bases at V and 0 bases at J, with 15 bases in the middle. The CDR3 nucleotides are TGTGCCAGCTCACTTTACCGGACGGACAACCAAGAGACCCAGTACTTC. Translated: CASSLYRTDNQETQYF.

V usage is TRBV5-6 and J usage is TRBJ2-5; 15 bases line up with TRBD2. Trimming removed 3 bases from V and 9 bases from J; junction bases left unmatched: 3. The CDR3 consists of 14 residues. Germline assignment: CDR1 SGHDT and CDR2 YYEEEE. CDR3 protein: CASSSGLAGGPQYF. In nucleotides, the CDR3 is TGTGCCAGCAGCTCCGGACTAGCGGGGGGGCCCCAGTACTTC.

V is TRBV6-5 and J is TRBJ1-4; TRBD1 might be the D (5 bases). Trimming shortened V by 2 bases and J by 5 bases, and 9 bases separated the two germline ends. Per the germline V gene, CDR1 is MNHEY and CDR2 is SVGAGI. The CDR3 sequence is 14 residues long. This chain's CDR3 is CASSYLRENEKLFF. Here the CDR3 DNA reads TGTGCCAGCAGTTACCTCAGGGAGAATGAAAAACTGTTTTTT.

The chain links TRBV29-1 to TRBJ2-7, with unresolved D. The CDR3 is made up of 12 amino acids. With 4 bases removed from V and 5 bases from J, the gap between germline ends came to 12 bases. Germline CDR1 and CDR2: SQVTM and ANQGSEA. In DNA, the CDR3 is TGCAGCGTTGCGAGCCCATGGGACGAGCAGTACTTC. Its protein is CSVASPWDEQYF.

This rearrangement joins TRBV7-9 to TRBJ1-1; possibly TRBD1 for D (6 bases). Germline values: CDR1 SEHNR, CDR2 FQNEAQ (reference sequence). V lost 2 bases to trimming and J lost 5 bases, with 9 bases between them. This CDR3 comprises 13 residues. Here the CDR3 reads CASSLLQGTEAFF. The DNA for the CDR3 is TGTGCCAGCAGCTTACTTCAGGGGACTGAAGCTTTCTTT.

CDR3 protein: CATSEPSDRGQVYEQYF. The CDR3 nucleotides are TGTGCCACCAGTGAACCCTCGGACAGGGGCCAAGTCTACGAGCAGTACTTC. This sequence joins TRBV24-1 and TRBJ2-7, with 9 bases that match TRBD1. Germline V gives CDR1 KGHDR, CDR2 SFDVKD. The CDR3 totals 17 residues. The ends lost 4 bases at V and 3 bases at J; junction bases unmatched: 12.

The chain is built from TRBV3-1 (or the pseudogene TRBV3-2) and TRBJ1-5; the match to TRBD1 covers 8 bases. The V segment lost 1 base and the J segment 9 bases; nucleotides outside the gene matches: 11. CDR1 and CDR2 (germline): LGHDT, YNNKEL (reference sequence). There are 16 residues in the CDR3. CDR3 residues: CASSQGQGSTIGPQHF. The CDR3 DNA follows: TGTGCCAGCAGCCAAGGACAGGGGAGCACGATTGGGCCCCAGCATTTT.

The V and J genes are TRBV11-2 and TRBJ1-1, with unresolved D. Trimming removed 3 bases from V and 7 bases from J, with 15 bases in between. The germline V gene has CDR1 SGHAT and CDR2 FQNNGV. The length of the CDR3 is 14 residues. In DNA, the CDR3 is TGTGCCAGCAGCTTTAGAACGGCAGTCAATGAAGCTTTCTTT. Its protein product is CASSFRTAVNEAFF.

This chain connects TRBV2 to TRBJ1-1, with TRBD1 matching over 11 bases. The germline V gene has CDR1 SNHLY and CDR2 FYNNEI. Trimming took 6 bases from V and 8 from J; bases not matched to a gene: 8. The CDR3 spans 14 residues. In DNA form, the CDR3 reads TGTGCCAGCAGGGTATCTGGACAGGGGGCGGAAGCTTTCTTT. Its translation: CASRVSGQGAEAFF.

The chain is built from TRBV18 and TRBJ1-3; tentatively, D is TRBD1 (6 bases). The CDR3 spans 16 residues. Germline values: CDR1 KGHSH, CDR2 LQKENI. V gave up 2 bases and J gave up 4 bases, with 15 bases separating them. CDR3 coding DNA: TGTGCCAGCTCACCATCGATGGCAGGGGCCGGAAACACCATATATTTT. Translating gives CASSPSMAGAGNTIYF. The full variable domain, its missing parts supplied by reference TRBV18 and TRBJ1-3, is NAGVMQNPRHLVRRRGQEARLRCSPMKGHSHVYWYRQLPEEGLKFMVYLQKENIIDESGMPKERFSAEFPKEGPSILRIQQVVRGDSAAYFCASSPSMAGAGNTIYFGEGSWLTVV.

The chain employs TRBV7-2 and TRBJ2-1, with 8 positions matching TRBD2. The V segment lost 5 bases and the J segment 5 bases; nucleotides outside the gene matches: 14. CDR3 length: 17 amino acids. Germline CDR1 reads SGHTA; CDR2 reads FQGNSA. Here the CDR3 reads CASSPAPGGPKDNEQFF. CDR3 DNA sequence: TGTGCCAGCAGCCCAGCCCCGGGGGGGCCGAAGGACAATGAGCAGTTCTTC.

The V and J genes are TRBV20-1 and TRBJ1-5; the D gene is possibly TRBD1 (5 bases). Trimming left V 5 bases short and J 5 bases short, with 7 bases between. Germline values: CDR1 DFQATT, CDR2 SNEGSKA (reference sequence). CDR3 length equals 11 residues. This CDR3 reads CSAGTDQPQHF. The CDR3 DNA reads TGCAGTGCTGGGACGGATCAGCCCCAGCATTTT.

This chain links TRBV20-1 with TRBJ1-1; 8 nucleotides align to TRBD1. CDR1 and CDR2 from the germline V gene are DFQATT and SNEGSKA (reference sequence). V shed 3 bases, J shed 10 bases, and the junction held 13 bases outside the gene matches. The CDR3 extends over 14 amino acids. In DNA form, the CDR3 reads TGCAGTGCTAGTGGGGACAGGACTCTTAATCCAGCTTTCTTT. It encodes CSASGDRTLNPAFF.

The chain carries TRBV2 and TRBJ2-2; 11 bases agree with TRBD1. Germline loops: CDR1 SNHLY, CDR2 FYNNEI. This CDR3 contains 15 residues. The V segment lost 4 bases and the J segment 5 bases; nucleotides outside the gene matches: 3. The CDR3 reads CASSGTGGMTGELFF. CDR3 DNA: TGTGCCAGCAGTGGGACAGGGGGCATGACCGGGGAGCTGTTTTTT.

This rearrangement joins TRBV5-8 to TRBJ1-1; D not certain. Germline values: CDR1 SGHTS, CDR2 YDEGEE. Trimming stripped 0 bases from V and 7 bases from J, with 13 bases between. The CDR3 extends over 14 amino acids. DNA for the CDR3: TGTGCCAGCAGCTTGGAGCGGGGTGCGAATGAAGCTTTCTTT. The encoded protein is CASSLERGANEAFF.

V gene TRBV15 combines with J gene TRBJ2-2; tentative D call: TRBD2 (5 bases). Trimming pared 3 bases from V and 4 bases from J, leaving 12 bases between. Germline CDR1 is LNHNV and CDR2 is YYDKDF (reference sequence). CDR3 length: 15 amino acids. CDR3 region: CATSRGRSGTGELFF. The DNA of the CDR3 is TGTGCCACCAGCAGGGGAAGGAGCGGCACCGGGGAGCTGTTTTTT. Filled out from reference TRBV15 and TRBJ2-2, the complete variable domain reads DAMVIQNPRYQVTQFGKPVTLSCSQTLNHNVMYWYQQKSSQAPKLLFHYYDKDFNNEADTPDNFQSRRPNTSFCFLDIRSPGLGDTAMYLCATSRGRSGTGELFFGEGSRLTVL.

The CDR3 DNA sequence: TGTGCCAGCAGCTTAGTTGTTCAGGGGGTTAGTGAGCAGTTCTTC. This translates into CASSLVVQGVSEQFF. The chain carries TRBV7-2 and TRBJ2-1, with 7 bases aligning to TRBD1. Germline trimming cut 1 base from V and 9 bases from J; bases unmatched to any gene: 9. The CDR3 has 15 amino acids. Germline loops: CDR1 SGHTA, CDR2 FQGNSA.

The chain carries TRBV3-1 (or the pseudogene TRBV3-2) and TRBJ1-2, with 8 bases matching TRBD1. This CDR3 is 16 amino acids long. Germline V gives CDR1 LGHDT, CDR2 YNNKEL (reference sequence). V lost 1 base and J lost 2; bases outside the gene matches: 6. The CDR3 DNA follows: TGTGCCAGCAGCCAAGGAATGCAGGGGGCGAACTATGGCTACACCTTC. It encodes CASSQGMQGANYGYTF.

In its sample, this clone was seen once. This chain uses TRBV5-4 with TRBJ2-5; 12 bases line up with TRBD2. In germline, CDR1 is SGHNT, CDR2 YYREEE (reference sequence). This CDR3 spans 16 amino acids. V lost 0 bases to trimming and J lost 5 bases; unmatched junction nucleotides: 5. DNA of the CDR3: TGTGCCAGCAGCTTGGCTCCCACTAGCGGGGGGGAGACCCAGTACTTC. It is translated as CASSLAPTSGGETQYF.

The V call is TRBV24-1, the J call TRBJ2-6; D unresolved. This CDR3 contains 19 residues. Germline V gene sequence: CDR1 KGHDR, CDR2 SFDVKD. V lost 2 bases and J 0 bases, leaving 16 bases between the germline ends. CDR3 protein: CATSDSKAGTSSGANVLTF. The CDR3 nucleotides are TGTGCCACCAGTGATTCCAAGGCAGGCACCAGCTCTGGGGCCAACGTCCTGACTTTC.

The genes are TRBV9 and TRBJ1-3; D is ambiguous. V lost 3 bases, J lost 1 base, and 8 bases lay in between. The CDR3 consists of 14 residues. Looked up from germline, CDR1 is SGDLS and CDR2 is YYNGEE. Here the CDR3 DNA reads TGTGCCAGCAGCGCGACGAGGTCTGGAAACACCATATATTTT. It encodes CASSATRSGNTIYF.

This rearrangement joins TRBV7-6 to TRBJ2-1; TRBD2 agrees at 7 bases. V dropped 5 bases and J dropped 1; count of bases not matched to a gene: 8. The CDR3 loop spans 16 amino acids. Germline CDR1 SGHVS, CDR2 FNYEAQ. This CDR3 is CASSPAPSGSYNEQFF. The DNA for the CDR3 is TGTGCCAGCAGCCCGGCCCCTAGCGGTTCCTACAATGAGCAGTTCTTC.